The 7 T cell receptor beta chains given below trace back to one sample, sequenced in a study of blood T cells in healthy people across ages (dated by TCRdb to about 2015). Library method: 5' RACE. Sequencing instrument: Illumina HiSeq 2500. A second roughly 6 to 12 cycle PCR used a sample-barcoded 5' primer and a J-beta primer mix. The raw public reads went through TCRdb reprocessing: fastp at Q25, MiXCR clone calling, in-frame beta chains kept. Under each unique CDR3 protein, matching rows form one entry showing the most common genes and DNA. The sample table records more than 600,000 distinct CDR3 sequences; just under 25% of these occur just once. The biggest ten clones account for around 9.2% of the sample. This sample was shared with a second study, whose subject was T cells of mothers and their children.

The sequenced material came from blood. The receptors were gathered from a boy younger than 18 in good health.

This rearrangement joins TRBV7-3 to TRBJ2-7; D not resolved. The germline V and J ends were trimmed by 6 bases and 1 base, with 13 bases remaining between them. This CDR3 region has 14 residues. In germline, CDR1 is SGHTA, CDR2 FQGTGA. CDR3 in DNA: TGTGCCAGCAGTCCCCACCAGGATTCCTACGAGCAGTACTTC. Translation gives CASSPHQDSYEQYF.

This clonotype appeared a few times. V usage is TRBV12-5 and J usage is TRBJ2-1; D remains ambiguous. Germline V gene data show CDR1 as LGHNT and CDR2 as FRNRAP. This CDR3 comprises 14 residues. V lost 4 bases, J lost 5 bases, and 12 bases lay in between. CDR3 DNA: TGTGCTAGTGGTTCCGGCAGTGAGAACAATGAGCAGTTCTTC. Protein product: CASGSGSENNEQFF.

J is TRBJ2-1 and V is TRBV4-2, with 12 positions matching TRBD2. V was clipped by 1 base and J by 3 bases; unmatched bases: 4. Germline V lookup: CDR1 LGHNA, CDR2 YNFKEQ. The CDR3 has 17 amino acids. CDR3 DNA: TGTGCCAGCAGCCAAGTCTGGACTAGCGGGAACTACAATGAGCAGTTCTTC. Translation: CASSQVWTSGNYNEQFF.

The table lists this clonotype with a few counts. The V call is TRBV7-2, the J call TRBJ2-7; possibly TRBD1 or TRBD2 for D (5 bases each). Germline V lookup: CDR1 SGHTA, CDR2 FQGNSA. Trimming stripped 5 bases from V and 6 bases from J, with 14 bases between. The CDR3 has 13 amino acids. This CDR3 is CASSPARDPEQYF. The CDR3 DNA follows: TGTGCCAGCAGCCCCGCCCGGGACCCCGAGCAGTACTTC. The full variable domain, in which reference TRBV7-2 and TRBJ2-7 provide the parts outside the CDR3, is GAGVSQSPSNKVTEKGKDVELRCDPISGHTALYWYRQSLGQGLEFLIYFQGNSAPDKSGLPSDRFSAERTGGSVSTLTIQRTQQEDSAVYLCASSPARDPEQYFGPGTRLTVT.

This clonotype was recorded a few times. V gene TRBV7-9 combines with J gene TRBJ2-5; perhaps D is TRBD1 or TRBD2 (6 bases each). The J call is doubtful: the DNA matches TRBJ2-7 better. Germline-derived CDR1 and CDR2 are SEHNR and FQNEAQ (reference sequence). The CDR3 runs 18 residues. Here the CDR3 DNA reads TGTGCCAGCAGCTTATTCCCCGAACCGAGGGGGGATTCCTACGAGCAGTACTTC. This gives the protein CASSLFPEPRGDSYEQYF.

This clonotype was detected a few times. CDR3 nucleotide sequence: TGTGCCAGCAGTCAACAGGTTCTCAATGAGCAGTTCTTC. This translates into CASSQQVLNEQFF. This rearrangement joins TRBV6-5 to TRBJ2-5; possible D gene TRBD1, 5 bases. The DNA matches TRBJ2-1 better at its end, which makes the J call doubtful. Germline V gene sequence: CDR1 MNHEY, CDR2 SVGAGI. The CDR3 has 13 residues.

The chain carries TRBV7-9 and TRBJ1-2, with D tentatively TRBD1 (5 bases). Germline lookup yields CDR1 SEHNR and CDR2 FQNEAQ (reference sequence). The CDR3 extends over 14 amino acids. Trimming cost V 2 bases and J 6 bases, with 13 bases left between them. Here the CDR3 DNA reads TGTGCCAGCAGCTTACAGGACGGGGGAAATGGCTACACCTTC. It specifies CASSLQDGGNGYTF. Combining the CDR3 with reference TRBV7-9 and TRBJ1-2 gives the whole variable domain DTGVSQNPRHKITKRGQNVTFRCDPISEHNRLYWYRQTLGQGPEFLTYFQNEAQLEKSRLLSDRFSAERPKGSFSTLEIQRTEQGDSAMYLCASSLQDGGNGYTFGSGTRLTVV.